The clone carrying this T cell receptor (beta chain) was detected once. The sample belongs to a study of blood T cell repertoires in COVID-19. The overall study: The cDNA or gDNA used as material had been derived from T cells, B-cell-depleted T cells, or PBMCs.

As originally analysed: Using reference gene primer amplification, nucleated cell counts were estimated. Sequencing was performed with immunoSEQ multiplex PCR; in TCRdb, only in-frame clones are kept and a portion is missing. V and J calls and clone size follow that table, whereas D and trimming were derived from the DNA. This table has about 82,000 clones, 85% appearing once. The clonotype comes from an elderly man with active or convalescent COVID-19. Sequencing input: peripheral blood.

The CDR3 is CASSPPPGLATFF. Here the CDR3 DNA reads TGTGCCAGCAGTCCACCGCCGGGACTAGCGACATTCTTC. The chain has TRBV12-3 or TRBV12-4 and TRBJ2-1; 10 bases match TRBD2. V shed 5 bases, J shed 16 bases, and the junction held 11 bases outside the gene matches. The CDR3 loop spans 13 amino acids.